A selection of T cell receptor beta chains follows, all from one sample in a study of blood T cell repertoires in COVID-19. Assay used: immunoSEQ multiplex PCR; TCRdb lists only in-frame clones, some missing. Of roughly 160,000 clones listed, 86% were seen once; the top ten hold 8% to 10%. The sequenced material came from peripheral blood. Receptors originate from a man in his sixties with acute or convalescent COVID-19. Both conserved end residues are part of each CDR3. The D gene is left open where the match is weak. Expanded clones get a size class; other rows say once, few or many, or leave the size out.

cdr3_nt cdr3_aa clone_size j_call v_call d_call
TGTGCCAGCAGCTCCGGGACACCCAGGGCCGGGGAGCTGTTTTTT CASSSGTPRAGELFF NA TRBJ2-2 TRBV3-1/TRBV3-2 NA
TGTGCCAGCAGTTTAAACAGGGACGGGGGCTACACCTTC CASSLNRDGGYTF NA TRBJ1-2 TRBV27 NA
TGTGCCAGCAGCGTAACCCCTGACGGGGTCTATGGCTACACCTTC CASSVTPDGVYGYTF NA TRBJ1-2 TRBV11-2 NA
TGTGCCAGCAGCATCCATCCAGCAACTAATGAAAAACTGTTTTTT CASSIHPATNEKLFF NA TRBJ1-4 TRBV21-1 NA
TGTGCCAGCAGACTCGAGGGCAAGCGTACCGGGGAGCTGTTTTTT CASRLEGKRTGELFF NA TRBJ2-2 TRBV6-5 NA
TGTGCCAGTAAAAAGGAACGGGTCAACGGTGGAAACACCATATATTTT CASKKERVNGGNTIYF few TRBJ1-3 TRBV19 NA
TGTGCCAGCAGCAAAGGACAGCCGATTGCTGAAGCTTTCTTT CASSKGQPIAEAFF once TRBJ1-1 TRBV21-1 NA
TGTGCCAGCAGCTTAGTAGGCGGTGAAGCTTTCTTT CASSLVGGEAFF NA TRBJ1-1 TRBV11-2 NA
TGTGCCAGCAGGGCCGGTGGGAGCTCCTACGAGCAGTACTTC CASRAGGSSYEQYF NA TRBJ2-7 TRBV7-3 NA
TGTGCCACCAGTGAGGGACTAGCGTCTAGCACAGATACGCAGTATTTT CATSEGLASSTDTQYF NA TRBJ2-3 TRBV24-1 TRBD2
TGTGCCAGCCTCCGGGGAAGCTCATACAATGAGCAGTTCTTC CASLRGSSYNEQFF NA TRBJ2-1 TRBV11-2 NA
TGTGCCAGTAGTATATTAGGCGGGAATCAGCCCCAGCATTTT CASSILGGNQPQHF NA TRBJ1-5 TRBV19 NA
TGTGCCAGCAGCTTAGGGGACAGGGGATATGGCTACACCTTC CASSLGDRGYGYTF NA TRBJ1-2 TRBV7-9 TRBD1
TGCGCCAGCAGCTTGGGGAGCGGGGTCTCCTACAATGAGCAGTTCTTC CASSLGSGVSYNEQFF NA TRBJ2-1 TRBV5-1 TRBD2
TGTGCCAGCAGCTTGGGGGGGCAGGGGTATTCACCCCTCCACTTT CASSLGGQGYSPLHF NA TRBJ1-6 TRBV5-4 NA
TGTGCCACCAGTGATCCTGGACTAGCGGGACGGGGGGAGCTGTTTTTT CATSDPGLAGRGELFF NA TRBJ2-2 TRBV24-1 TRBD2
TGTGCCAGCAGTTACTGGGGACAGACCAACTATGGCTACACCTTC CASSYWGQTNYGYTF NA TRBJ1-2 TRBV6-5 TRBD1
TGTGCCAGCAGCCAAGATTTTAGCGGGAGGTCCACAGATACGCAGTATTTT CASSQDFSGRSTDTQYF NA TRBJ2-3 TRBV3-1/TRBV3-2 TRBD2
TGTGCCAGCAGCTTAGCGGGTGGGGCTGGTTCCGGGGAGCTGTTTTTT CASSLAGGAGSGELFF once TRBJ2-2 TRBV7-9 NA
TGTGCCGCAGGGAGGCCAGTGGGCAATCAGCCCCAGCATTTT CAAGRPVGNQPQHF NA TRBJ1-5 TRBV28 NA
TGTGCCAGCAGTGGCCCCGGCAGGGGGAACACTGAAGCTTTCTTT CASSGPGRGNTEAFF NA TRBJ1-1 TRBV2 NA
TGTGCCAGCACCCCCCTGCGCGGGAGCGTGAACATTCAGTACTTC CASTPLRGSVNIQYF NA TRBJ2-4 TRBV6-2/TRBV6-3 TRBD2
TGTGCCAGCAGCTTAAGTCGAGGGAGGTTCGCGAACACCGGGGAGCTGTTTTTT CASSLSRGRFANTGELFF NA TRBJ2-2 TRBV7-3 NA
TGTGCCAGCAGTCCGACAGGGTATAGCAATCAGCCCCAGCATTTT CASSPTGYSNQPQHF NA TRBJ1-5 TRBV2 TRBD1
TGCGCCAGCAGCGAGACAGGGGGCAATCAGCCCCAGCATTTT CASSETGGNQPQHF NA TRBJ1-5 TRBV4-1 TRBD1
TGTGCCAGCAGCTACCGGACAGGGGGTCAGCCCCAGCATTTT CASSYRTGGQPQHF NA TRBJ1-5 TRBV7-2 TRBD1
TGCAGTGCTAGTCCCGGGCCCTCCGCGGGGTCCTACGAGCAGTACTTC CSASPGPSAGSYEQYF NA TRBJ2-7 TRBV20-1 NA
TGTGCCAGCAGAATTGCAGGGGGACGGAACACCATATATTTT CASRIAGGRNTIYF NA TRBJ1-3 TRBV28 TRBD1
TGTGCCAGCAGTGATCCGGGACAGGGAAGCCAGCCCCAGCATTTT CASSDPGQGSQPQHF NA TRBJ1-5 TRBV6-1 TRBD1
TGTGCCAGCAGCCCTAGCGGCCAAGAGACCCAGTACTTC CASSPSGQETQYF NA TRBJ2-5 TRBV3-1/TRBV3-2 TRBD2
TGTGCCAGCAGCCGACTAGCGGGAGGATCGATCACCGGGGAGCTGTTTTTT CASSRLAGGSITGELFF NA TRBJ2-2 TRBV7-3 TRBD2
TGTGCCAGCAGAGCTCCGCTGGGGGGAAACTCTGGAAACACCATATATTTT CASRAPLGGNSGNTIYF NA TRBJ1-3 TRBV7-9 NA
TGTGCCAGCAGCTTAAGGCGACTAGCGGCCTACAATGAGCAGTTCTTC CASSLRRLAAYNEQFF NA TRBJ2-1 TRBV13 TRBD2
TGTGCCAGCAGTGAAGGGGGGGTTTGGAACTTC CASSEGGVWNF NA TRBJ2-7 TRBV2 NA
TGTGCCAGCAGTTTATTAGGGACTAGCGGGAGGTACGAGCAGTACTTC CASSLLGTSGRYEQYF NA TRBJ2-7 TRBV28 TRBD2
TGTGCCTGGAGTGGGGGGACAGGACCGACGTATTTT CAWSGGTGPTYF NA TRBJ2-3 TRBV30 TRBD1
TGTGCCAGCAGCTACTGGACAGGGGGCGAGCCTGAAGCTTTCTTT CASSYWTGGEPEAFF NA TRBJ1-1 TRBV7-2 TRBD1
TGTGCCAGCAGTGAATACAGGGTCAATCAGCCCCAGCATTTT CASSEYRVNQPQHF NA TRBJ1-5 TRBV2 NA
TGTGCCAGCAGTGACTCCAAACAAAGCGGGAGCTCGTACGAGCAGTACTTC CASSDSKQSGSSYEQYF NA TRBJ2-7 TRBV6-4 TRBD2
TGCGCCAGCAGTGAGTACGCGGGAGCAGGAAATGAGCAGTTCTTC CASSEYAGAGNEQFF few TRBJ2-1 TRBV10-1 TRBD2
TGTGCCAGCAGCCGCCGGGGGGAGGCGGAAAAACTGTTTTTT CASSRRGEAEKLFF NA TRBJ1-4 TRBV3-1/TRBV3-2 NA
TGTGCCAGCAGCCCAGAGTGGGGGGATGGTGAGCAGTTCTTC CASSPEWGDGEQFF NA TRBJ2-1 TRBV7-8 NA
TGTGCCAGCAGTGAACCTCAGGATCCCTCTGGCTACACCTTC CASSEPQDPSGYTF NA TRBJ1-2 TRBV2 NA
TGTGCCAGCAGTTTAAGCGGGGCAACTAATGAAAAACTGTTTTTT CASSLSGATNEKLFF few TRBJ1-4 TRBV28 NA
TGTGCCACCAGTGATTTCACTAGCGGGAGTTACGCTGAGCAGTTCTTC CATSDFTSGSYAEQFF NA TRBJ2-1 TRBV24-1 TRBD2
TGTGCCAGCAGCCCAAGACGGGATCTGTCCTACGAGCAGTACTTC CASSPRRDLSYEQYF NA TRBJ2-7 TRBV5-6 NA
TGTGCCGCCCAGGGGACTAACTATGGCTACACCTTC CAAQGTNYGYTF NA TRBJ1-2 TRBV2 NA
TGTGCCTGGGGGACGGGGGGTTGGAACACTGAAGCTTTCTTT CAWGTGGWNTEAFF NA TRBJ1-1 TRBV30 NA
TGTGCCAGCACTTCAAGAGGTCAGGGAAAAGGCTACACCTTC CASTSRGQGKGYTF NA TRBJ1-2 TRBV6-5 NA
TGTGCCAGCAGTTCGGGACTGGGCTATGGCTACACCTTC CASSSGLGYGYTF NA TRBJ1-2 TRBV28 NA
TGCGCCAGCAGCACACAGGGGATCCACACAGATACGCAGTATTTT CASSTQGIHTDTQYF NA TRBJ2-3 TRBV5-1 TRBD1
TGTGCCAGCAACCCAAGTCAACTAGCGAGTAGAGATACGCAGTATTTT CASNPSQLASRDTQYF once TRBJ2-3 TRBV5-6 TRBD2
TGTGCCAGCAACGGAGGTTATCAGCCCCAGCATTTT CASNGGYQPQHF NA TRBJ1-5 TRBV2 NA
TGTGCCAGCAGTTTGACAGGGGGCTTGGGTGACACTGAAGCTTTCTTT CASSLTGGLGDTEAFF NA TRBJ1-1 TRBV27 TRBD1
TGCGCCAGCAGCCCAGGACAGGGGGTCGCTGAAGCTTTCTTT CASSPGQGVAEAFF NA TRBJ1-1 TRBV4-1 TRBD1
TGTGCCAGCAGTTTGACTAGCGGGGGCACCGGGGAGCTGTTTTTT CASSLTSGGTGELFF NA TRBJ2-2 TRBV25-1 TRBD2
TGCGCCAGCAAGGAGGGAAACACCGGGGAGCTGTTTTTT CASKEGNTGELFF NA TRBJ2-2 TRBV23-1 NA
TGTGCCAGTAGTAGAACAGCAGGGGGTACGGACTATGGCTACACCTTC CASSRTAGGTDYGYTF NA TRBJ1-2 TRBV19 TRBD1
TGTGCCACCAGTGATTCTCGGTCTCTAGCGGGCCGTGAGTTCTTC CATSDSRSLAGREFF NA TRBJ2-1 TRBV24-1 TRBD2
TGTGCCAGCAGTTCCCCGACAGACGCAACAACCTACAATGAGCAGTTCTTC CASSSPTDATTYNEQFF NA TRBJ2-1 TRBV28 NA